This TCR beta chain was recovered during a study of blood T cell repertoires in COVID-19. J gave up 2 bases and V 1 base, and 1 base lay outside the gene matches. The CDR3 runs 14 residues. The germline CDR1 and CDR2 sequences are MGHRA and YSYEKL. The protocol was immunoSEQ multiplex PCR, while the TCRdb copy is restricted to in-frame clones and leaves out a portion. Here the sample spans fewer than 150,000 clones, roughly 90% being singletons. What was sequenced was peripheral blood. The chain is built from TRBV4-1 and TRBJ2-5; 7 bases agree with TRBD1. This TCR came from a middle-aged man with active or convalescent COVID-19. CDR3 sequence (DNA): TGCGCCAGCAGCCAAGCGGGACAGCAAGAGACCCAGTACTTC. Translation gives CASSQAGQQETQYF.